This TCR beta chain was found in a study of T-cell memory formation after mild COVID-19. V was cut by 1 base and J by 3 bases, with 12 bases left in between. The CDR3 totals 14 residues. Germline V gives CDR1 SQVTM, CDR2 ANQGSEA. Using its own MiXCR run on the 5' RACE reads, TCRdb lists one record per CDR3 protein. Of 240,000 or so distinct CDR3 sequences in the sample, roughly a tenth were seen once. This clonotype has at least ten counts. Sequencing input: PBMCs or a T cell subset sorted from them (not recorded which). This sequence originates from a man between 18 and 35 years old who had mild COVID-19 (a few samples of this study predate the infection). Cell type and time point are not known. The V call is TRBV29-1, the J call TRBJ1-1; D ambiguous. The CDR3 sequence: CSVEGMGWDTEAFF. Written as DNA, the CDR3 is TGCAGCGTTGAAGGTATGGGATGGGACACTGAAGCTTTCTTT.